These 3 T cell receptor beta chains came from one sample sequenced in a study of shared clonotypes between healthy human individuals. Here immunoSEQ multiplex PCR was the method, and the copy in TCRdb shows in-frame clones only, minus some. The sample carries about 2.4 million clones, just over 90% recorded once. The sequenced material came from naive CD4+ T cells sorted from blood. The subset: CD45RA+ positively selected. The receptors were gathered from a man aged 18-30 years in good health.

The rearrangement links TRBV19 to TRBJ1-2; 10 bases match TRBD1. The CDR3 extends over 17 amino acids. Germline V gene lookup returns CDR1 LNHDA and CDR2 SQIVND (reference sequence). With V trimmed by 5 bases and J by 4 bases, 13 bases remained unmatched. Here the CDR3 reads CASSPRGQGVRGYGYTF. The DNA for the CDR3 is TGTGCCAGTAGTCCAAGAGGACAGGGGGTACGGGGCTATGGCTACACCTTC.

The chain links TRBV11-2 to TRBJ1-4; 7 nucleotides agree with TRBD1. This CDR3 spans 16 amino acids. CDR1 and CDR2 (germline): SGHAT, FQNNGV. Unmatched junction bases numbered 17, after V lost 5 bases and J lost 11 bases. The CDR3 DNA follows: TGTGCCAGCAGCCATAGTCGGACCCCCACAGGGGACAAACTGTTTTTT. Its protein is CASSHSRTPTGDKLFF. Together with reference TRBV11-2 and TRBJ1-4, the CDR3 gives the full variable domain: EAGVAQSPRYKIIEKRQSVAFWCNPISGHATLYWYQQILGQGPKLLIQFQNNGVVDDSQLPKDRFSAERLKGVDSTLKIQPAKLEDSAVYLCASSHSRTPTGDKLFFGSGTQLSVL.

CDR3 sequence reads: CASSLWIGGLETQYF. CDR3 coding DNA: TGTGCCAGCAGCTTATGGATAGGGGGGTTGGAGACCCAGTACTTC. V gene TRBV7-9 combines with J gene TRBJ2-5; D is perhaps TRBD1 or TRBD2 (6 bases each). The CDR3 is 15 residues long. Per the germline V gene, CDR1 is SEHNR and CDR2 is FQNEAQ (reference sequence). Trimming left V 2 bases short and J 5 bases short, with 15 bases between.